The source of this T cell receptor (beta chain) is a study of blood T cell repertoires in COVID-19. Per germline, CDR1 MNHEY and CDR2 SMNVEV (reference sequence). The CDR3 is made up of 11 amino acids. V dropped 6 bases and J dropped 2 bases, with 4 bases sitting between them. Repertoires were generated with immunoSEQ multiplex PCR, while TCRdb's copy carries only in-frame clones and drops some. The sample lists tens of thousands of clones; roughly nine tenths were seen once. The material sequenced was peripheral blood. This chain uses TRBV27 with TRBJ1-2; D is undetermined. This receptor was taken from a man between 60 and 70 years old with acute or convalescent COVID-19. The CDR3 loop reads CASRSNYGYTF. The DNA of the CDR3 is TGTGCCAGCAGGTCAAACTATGGCTACACCTTC.